The clone carrying this T cell receptor (beta chain) showed up just a few times. These data come from a study of CD8+ T cells in alopecia areata. This CDR3 is 10 amino acids long. V was cut by 5 bases and J by 6 bases, with 7 bases left in between. Germline CDR1 and CDR2: SQVTM and ANQGSEA. As the sequencing template, cDNA was produced by extracting RNA and reverse transcribing it. TCRdb keeps only in-frame clones here, not all; method: immunoSEQ multiplex PCR. This sample has 150,000 to 200,000 clones, with around three fifths found just once. Treatment given: oral pan-JAK inhibitor, 5-10 mg twice daily. Researchers gathered lesional scalp punch biopsies and peripheral blood from patients with alopecia areata. Investigators sorted PBMCs to obtain both CD4+ and CD8+ T cells.

V usage is TRBV29-1 and J usage is TRBJ1-1; D is ambiguous. This sequence originates from a human donor with alopecia areata. Source: CD4+ T cells sorted from blood, taken around week 50, from a patient treated with tofacitinib. The CDR3 loop reads CSVFNPEAFF. DNA for the CDR3: TGCAGCGTTTTCAACCCTGAAGCTTTCTTT.